The clone carrying this TCR beta chain came up once. Assay used: immunoSEQ multiplex PCR; TCRdb lists only in-frame clones, some missing. This table has approximately 82,000 clones, 96% appearing once. This entry comes from a study of technical replicates of blood from a few donors. Source material: T cells isolated from PBMCs. The clonotype comes from a human donor in good health.

CDR3 residues: CASSPLYSVPDTQYF. The CDR3 DNA follows: TGTGCCAGCAGCCCCCTCTACAGTGTCCCAGATACGCAGTATTTT. This chain joins TRBV11-2 and TRBJ2-3, with D unclear. Germline CDR1 and CDR2: SGHAT and FQNNGV. This CDR3 region has 15 residues. Trimming left V 5 bases short and J 4 bases short, with 16 bases between.